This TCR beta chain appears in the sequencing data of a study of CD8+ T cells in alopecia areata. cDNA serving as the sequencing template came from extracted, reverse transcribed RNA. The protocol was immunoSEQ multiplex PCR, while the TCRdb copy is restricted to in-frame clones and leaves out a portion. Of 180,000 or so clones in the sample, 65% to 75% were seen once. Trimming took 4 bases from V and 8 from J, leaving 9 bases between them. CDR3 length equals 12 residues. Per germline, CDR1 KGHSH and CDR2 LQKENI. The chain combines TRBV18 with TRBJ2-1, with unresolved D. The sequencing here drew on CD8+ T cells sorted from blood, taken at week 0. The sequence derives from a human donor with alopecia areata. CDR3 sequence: CASSLPGDEQFF. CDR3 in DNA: TGTGCCAGCTCACTCCCAGGCGATGAGCAGTTCTTC.